This T cell receptor beta chain was observed in a study of human T cells and chemical hapten exposure. Overall study: TCR yield per sample varied, mainly due to pooled library volumes. Study results and caveats: Unchanged with DPC sensitization were TCRs above 1 in 1000 frequency.

The time point: healthy volunteer bleed at 2 weeks. Unfractionated whole blood was the source of the extracted total RNA. It was the library that attached unique molecular identifiers to individual cDNA molecules. TCRdb reprocessed the RACE reads with MiXCR, giving one entry per CDR3 protein. The data contain over 85,000 distinct CDR3 sequences, 8.5% to 9% of them singletons. Trimming took 3 bases from V and 6 from J; bases not matched to a gene: 5. The germline CDR1 and CDR2 sequences are SQVTM and ANQGSEA. CDR3 length equals 13 residues. Turning to this clonotype: Its specificity is not known.

Sequenced sample: whole blood. The V gene is TRBV29-1, the J gene TRBJ1-2; 9 bases align to TRBD1. The TCR was taken from a female donor in good health. Some clones in this sample may be carry-over from other donors' samples. The chain's CDR3 is CSVDTGGADGYTF. The CDR3 nucleotides are TGCAGCGTTGATACAGGGGGCGCGGATGGCTACACCTTC.